Listed below are T cell receptor beta chains from one sample, sequenced in a study of blood T cell repertoires in COVID-19. Profiling relied on immunoSEQ multiplex PCR, and the TCRdb table lists in-frame clones only, not all of them. The sample carries approximately 300,000 clones, 92% recorded once. The sample was PBMCs or T cells enriched from blood (not recorded which). These TCRs come from a woman aged 30 to 39 who had recovered from COVID-19. Each CDR3 is given with its conserved first and last residue. Each record gives: clone size, V gene, D gene, J gene, CDR3 protein, CDR3 DNA. A D gene is named only where the DNA matches it firmly. Clone size is not always given. Where it is, it says once, few, many or a class for expanded clones.

clone_size: -; v_call: TRBV18; d_call: -; j_call: TRBJ2-2; cdr3_aa: CASSPARTGELFF; cdr3_nt: TGTGCCAGCTCACCAGCCAGGACCGGGGAGCTGTTTTTT
clone_size: -; v_call: TRBV27; d_call: TRBD1; j_call: TRBJ2-6; cdr3_aa: CASSSRIGTGYGANVLTF; cdr3_nt: TGTGCCAGCAGTAGTCGCATCGGGACAGGGTACGGGGCCAACGTCCTGACTTTC
clone_size: -; v_call: TRBV24-1; d_call: TRBD2; j_call: TRBJ2-1; cdr3_aa: CATSDFRTSGGNEQFF; cdr3_nt: TGTGCCACCAGTGATTTTAGGACTAGCGGGGGGAATGAGCAGTTCTTC
clone_size: few; v_call: TRBV24-1; d_call: -; j_call: TRBJ2-1; cdr3_aa: CATRTSGAGEQFF; cdr3_nt: TGTGCCACCAGAACCTCAGGGGCAGGGGAGCAGTTCTTC
clone_size: -; v_call: TRBV6-5; d_call: -; j_call: TRBJ1-5; cdr3_aa: CASGGQPQHF; cdr3_nt: TGTGCCAGCGGAGGCCAGCCCCAGCATTTT
clone_size: -; v_call: TRBV7-3; d_call: -; j_call: TRBJ2-1; cdr3_aa: CASSHSGLYNEQFF; cdr3_nt: TGTGCCAGCAGCCACAGTGGATTATACAATGAGCAGTTCTTC
clone_size: -; v_call: TRBV15; d_call: -; j_call: TRBJ1-1; cdr3_aa: CATSRVSGNTEAFF; cdr3_nt: TGTGCCACCAGCAGAGTATCCGGGAACACTGAAGCTTTCTTT
clone_size: -; v_call: TRBV6-5; d_call: -; j_call: TRBJ1-1; cdr3_aa: CASIDGGAGNTEAFF; cdr3_nt: TGTGCCAGCATAGACGGGGGTGCGGGGAACACTGAAGCTTTCTTT
clone_size: -; v_call: TRBV28; d_call: -; j_call: TRBJ1-4; cdr3_aa: CASSFRGVEEKLFF; cdr3_nt: TGTGCCAGCAGTTTCCGGGGGGTGGAGGAAAAACTGTTTTTT
clone_size: -; v_call: TRBV6-2/TRBV6-3; d_call: TRBD2; j_call: TRBJ2-1; cdr3_aa: CASSQGGGPYNEQFF; cdr3_nt: TGTGCCAGCAGTCAGGGCGGGGGGCCCTACAATGAGCAGTTCTTC
clone_size: -; v_call: TRBV24-1; d_call: -; j_call: TRBJ2-2; cdr3_aa: CATAQGLANTGELFF; cdr3_nt: TGTGCCACCGCCCAGGGGTTAGCGAACACCGGGGAGCTGTTTTTT
clone_size: -; v_call: TRBV7-9; d_call: -; j_call: TRBJ1-6; cdr3_aa: CASSQSAGSPLHF; cdr3_nt: TGTGCCAGCAGCCAAAGCGCGGGGTCACCCCTCCACTTT
clone_size: -; v_call: TRBV5-1; d_call: -; j_call: TRBJ2-1; cdr3_aa: CASSFNRANEQFF; cdr3_nt: TGCGCCAGCAGCTTCAACAGGGCGAATGAGCAGTTCTTC
clone_size: few; v_call: TRBV2; d_call: -; j_call: TRBJ1-5; cdr3_aa: CASEQDRSNQPQHF; cdr3_nt: TGTGCCAGCGAACAGGACCGGAGCAATCAGCCCCAGCATTTT
clone_size: -; v_call: TRBV28; d_call: TRBD1; j_call: TRBJ1-2; cdr3_aa: CASMRTGNYGYTF; cdr3_nt: TGTGCCAGCATGAGGACAGGGAACTATGGCTACACCTTC
clone_size: -; v_call: TRBV28; d_call: -; j_call: TRBJ2-2; cdr3_aa: CASKPYPITRQRFTGELFF; cdr3_nt: TGTGCCAGCAAGCCTTACCCCATTACGAGACAGAGGTTCACCGGGGAGCTGTTTTTT
clone_size: -; v_call: TRBV9; d_call: TRBD1; j_call: TRBJ2-5; cdr3_aa: CASSVAGGQETQYF; cdr3_nt: TGTGCCAGCAGCGTAGCAGGGGGCCAAGAGACCCAGTACTTC
clone_size: -; v_call: TRBV7-9; d_call: TRBD1; j_call: TRBJ1-4; cdr3_aa: CASTPHGDSGNEKLFF; cdr3_nt: TGTGCCAGCACCCCCCACGGGGACAGTGGTAATGAAAAACTGTTTTTT
clone_size: -; v_call: TRBV6-5; d_call: -; j_call: TRBJ1-4; cdr3_aa: CASSWDSTPDEKLFF; cdr3_nt: TGTGCCAGCAGTTGGGACTCTACTCCAGACGAAAAACTGTTTTTT
clone_size: -; v_call: TRBV7-9; d_call: -; j_call: TRBJ2-7; cdr3_aa: CASSPRDTTYEQYF; cdr3_nt: TGTGCCAGCAGCCCCCGGGACACCACCTACGAGCAGTACTTC
clone_size: -; v_call: TRBV27; d_call: TRBD2; j_call: TRBJ2-1; cdr3_aa: CASSLLADPTYNEQFF; cdr3_nt: TGTGCCAGCAGTTTGCTAGCGGACCCGACCTACAATGAGCAGTTCTTC
clone_size: -; v_call: TRBV28; d_call: -; j_call: TRBJ2-7; cdr3_aa: CASSFRGSYEQYF; cdr3_nt: TGTGCCAGCAGTTTCCGCGGCTCCTACGAGCAGTACTTC
clone_size: -; v_call: TRBV3-1/TRBV3-2; d_call: TRBD1; j_call: TRBJ2-1; cdr3_aa: CASSPRQGWGEQFF; cdr3_nt: TGTGCCAGCAGCCCGAGACAGGGTTGGGGTGAGCAGTTCTTC
clone_size: -; v_call: TRBV6-2/TRBV6-3; d_call: -; j_call: TRBJ1-5; cdr3_aa: CASSYSLNQPQHF; cdr3_nt: TGTGCCAGCAGTTACTCACTCAATCAGCCCCAGCATTTT
clone_size: -; v_call: TRBV25-1; d_call: TRBD2; j_call: TRBJ2-2; cdr3_aa: CASQALATGGTGELFF; cdr3_nt: TGTGCCAGCCAAGCACTCGCAACGGGGGGCACCGGGGAGCTGTTTTTT
clone_size: -; v_call: TRBV19; d_call: -; j_call: TRBJ1-2; cdr3_aa: CASQPSGDYGYTF; cdr3_nt: TGTGCCAGTCAGCCTTCAGGGGACTATGGCTACACCTTC
clone_size: -; v_call: TRBV28; d_call: TRBD1; j_call: TRBJ2-7; cdr3_aa: CASSPVTGRSPNYEQYF; cdr3_nt: TGTGCCAGCAGTCCCGTGACAGGGAGAAGCCCAAACTACGAGCAGTACTTC
clone_size: -; v_call: TRBV7-2; d_call: -; j_call: TRBJ2-1; cdr3_aa: CASSLMIPGVGRGNEQFF; cdr3_nt: TGTGCCAGCAGCTTAATGATCCCAGGGGTCGGTAGAGGGAATGAGCAGTTCTTC
clone_size: -; v_call: TRBV4-1; d_call: -; j_call: TRBJ2-1; cdr3_aa: CASSQEGQGRYNEQFF; cdr3_nt: TGCGCCAGCAGCCAAGAAGGGCAGGGGCGGTACAATGAGCAGTTCTTC
clone_size: -; v_call: TRBV11-2; d_call: -; j_call: TRBJ2-7; cdr3_aa: CASSLEAGPREQYF; cdr3_nt: TGTGCCAGCAGCTTAGAGGCGGGCCCCCGCGAGCAGTACTTC
clone_size: -; v_call: TRBV4-1; d_call: -; j_call: TRBJ2-1; cdr3_aa: CASSQVQNSYNEQFF; cdr3_nt: TGCGCCAGCAGCCAAGTACAGAACTCCTACAATGAGCAGTTCTTC
clone_size: -; v_call: TRBV28; d_call: -; j_call: TRBJ1-5; cdr3_aa: CASSLPRQGGSNQPQHF; cdr3_nt: TGTGCCAGCAGTTTACCGCGGCAGGGCGGTAGCAATCAGCCCCAGCATTTT
clone_size: -; v_call: TRBV6-5; d_call: TRBD1; j_call: TRBJ1-2; cdr3_aa: CAVGLGTGSFYGYTF; cdr3_nt: TGTGCCGTCGGGTTAGGGACAGGGAGCTTCTATGGCTACACCTTC
clone_size: -; v_call: TRBV19; d_call: TRBD1; j_call: TRBJ1-4; cdr3_aa: CASSAGTATNEKLFF; cdr3_nt: TGTGCCAGTAGTGCCGGGACAGCAACTAATGAAAAACTGTTTTTT